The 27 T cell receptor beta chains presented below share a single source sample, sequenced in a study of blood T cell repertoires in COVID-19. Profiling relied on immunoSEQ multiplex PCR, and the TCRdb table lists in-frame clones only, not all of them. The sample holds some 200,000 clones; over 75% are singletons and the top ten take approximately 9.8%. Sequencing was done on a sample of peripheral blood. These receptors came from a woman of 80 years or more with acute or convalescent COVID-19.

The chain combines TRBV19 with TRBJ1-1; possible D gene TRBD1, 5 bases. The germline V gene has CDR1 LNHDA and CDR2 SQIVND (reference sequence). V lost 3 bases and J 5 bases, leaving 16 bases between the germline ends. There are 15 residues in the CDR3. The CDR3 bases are TGTGCCAGTAGTATTCTGTGGGGCAGGGATACTGAAGCTTTCTTT. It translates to CASSILWGRDTEAFF.

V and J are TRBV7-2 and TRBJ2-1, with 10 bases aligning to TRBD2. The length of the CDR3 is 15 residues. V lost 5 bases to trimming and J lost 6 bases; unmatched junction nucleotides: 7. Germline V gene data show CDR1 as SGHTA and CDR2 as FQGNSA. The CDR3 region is CASSPVASGSNEQFF. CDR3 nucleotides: TGTGCCAGCAGCCCCGTCGCTAGCGGGAGCAATGAGCAGTTCTTC.

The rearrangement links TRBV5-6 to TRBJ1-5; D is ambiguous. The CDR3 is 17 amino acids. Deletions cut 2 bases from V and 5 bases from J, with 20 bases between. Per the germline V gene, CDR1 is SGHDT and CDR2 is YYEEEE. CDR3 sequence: CASSLAAEGWRDQPQHF. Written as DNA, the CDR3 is TGTGCCAGCAGCTTAGCTGCGGAGGGTTGGAGGGATCAGCCCCAGCATTTT. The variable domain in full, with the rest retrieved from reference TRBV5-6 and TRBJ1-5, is DAGVTQSPTHLIKTRGQQVTLRCSPKSGHDTVSWYQQALGQGPQFIFQYYEEEERQRGNFPDRFSGHQFPNYSSELNVNALLLGDSALYLCASSLAAEGWRDQPQHFGDGTRLSIL.

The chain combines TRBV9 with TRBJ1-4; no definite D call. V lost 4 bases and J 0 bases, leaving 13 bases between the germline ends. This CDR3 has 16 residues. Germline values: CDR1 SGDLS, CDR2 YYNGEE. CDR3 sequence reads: CASSPHTQATNEKLFF. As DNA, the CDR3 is TGTGCCAGCAGCCCACACACCCAAGCAACTAATGAAAAACTGTTTTTT. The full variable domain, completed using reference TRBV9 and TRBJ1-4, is DSGVTQTPKHLITATGQRVTLRCSPRSGDLSVYWYQQSLDQGLQFLIQYYNGEERAKGNILERFSAQQFPDLHSELNLSSLELGDSALYFCASSPHTQATNEKLFFGSGTQLSVL.

The CDR3 region is CASSLLAGANEQFF. The CDR3 DNA reads as TGTGCCAGCAGCTTACTAGCGGGAGCCAATGAGCAGTTCTTC. J is TRBJ2-1 and V is TRBV7-2, with 10 positions matching TRBD2. Germline CDR1 and CDR2: SGHTA and FQGNSA. This CDR3 region has 14 residues. With V trimmed by 2 bases and J by 6 bases, 1 base remained unmatched. The complete variable domain, with remaining parts taken from reference TRBV7-2 and TRBJ2-1, reads GAGVSQSPSNKVTEKGKDVELRCDPISGHTALYWYRQSLGQGLEFLIYFQGNSAPDKSGLPSDRFSAERTGGSVSTLTIQRTQQEDSAVYLCASSLLAGANEQFFGPGTRLTVL.

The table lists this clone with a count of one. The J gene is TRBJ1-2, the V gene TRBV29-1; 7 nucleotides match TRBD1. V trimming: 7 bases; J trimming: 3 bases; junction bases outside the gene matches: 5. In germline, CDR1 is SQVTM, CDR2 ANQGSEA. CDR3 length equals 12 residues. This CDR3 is CSAVQGDYGYTF. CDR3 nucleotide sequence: TGCAGCGCCGTCCAGGGGGACTATGGCTACACCTTC. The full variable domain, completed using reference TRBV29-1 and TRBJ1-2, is SAVISQKPSRDICQRGTSLTIQCQVDSQVTMMFWYRQQPGQSLTLIATANQGSEATYESGFVIDKFPISRPNLTFSTLTVSNMSPEDSSIYLCSAVQGDYGYTFGSGTRLTVV.

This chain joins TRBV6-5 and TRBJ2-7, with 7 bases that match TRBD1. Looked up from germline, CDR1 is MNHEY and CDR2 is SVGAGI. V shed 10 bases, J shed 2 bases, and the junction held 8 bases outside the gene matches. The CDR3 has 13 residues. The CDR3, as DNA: TGTGCCAAGACGGGGACAGTTCCCTACGAGCAGTACTTC. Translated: CAKTGTVPYEQYF.

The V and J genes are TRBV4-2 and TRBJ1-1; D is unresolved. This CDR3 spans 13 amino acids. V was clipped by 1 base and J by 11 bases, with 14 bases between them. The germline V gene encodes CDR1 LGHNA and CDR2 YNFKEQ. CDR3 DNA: TGTGCCAGCAGCCAAGCAGCGGAGGGCGTGGCTTTCTTT. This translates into CASSQAAEGVAFF.

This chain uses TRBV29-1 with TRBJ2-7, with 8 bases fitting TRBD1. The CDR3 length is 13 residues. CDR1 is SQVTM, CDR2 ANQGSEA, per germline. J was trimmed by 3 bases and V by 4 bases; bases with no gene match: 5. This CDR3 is CSVVRGPNYEQYF. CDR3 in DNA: TGCAGCGTTGTCAGGGGGCCGAACTACGAGCAGTACTTC.

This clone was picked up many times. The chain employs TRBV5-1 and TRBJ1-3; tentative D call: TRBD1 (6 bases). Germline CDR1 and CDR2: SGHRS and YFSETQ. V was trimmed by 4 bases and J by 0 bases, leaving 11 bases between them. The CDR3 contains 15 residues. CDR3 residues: CASSPGQYSGNTIYF. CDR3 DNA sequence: TGCGCCAGCAGCCCAGGACAGTACTCTGGAAACACCATATATTTT.

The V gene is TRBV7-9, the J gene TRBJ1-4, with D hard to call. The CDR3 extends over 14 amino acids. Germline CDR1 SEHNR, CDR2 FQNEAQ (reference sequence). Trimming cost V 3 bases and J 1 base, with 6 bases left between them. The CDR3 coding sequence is TGTGCCAGCAGCTTGGGCAGAACTAATGAAAAACTGTTTTTT. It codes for CASSLGRTNEKLFF.

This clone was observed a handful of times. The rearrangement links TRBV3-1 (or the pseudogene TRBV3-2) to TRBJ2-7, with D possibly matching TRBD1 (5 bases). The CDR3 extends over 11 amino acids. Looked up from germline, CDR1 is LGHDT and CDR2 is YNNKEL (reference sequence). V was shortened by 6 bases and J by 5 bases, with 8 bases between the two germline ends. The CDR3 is CASRSGHEQYF. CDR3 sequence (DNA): TGTGCCAGCAGGTCAGGGCACGAGCAGTACTTC.

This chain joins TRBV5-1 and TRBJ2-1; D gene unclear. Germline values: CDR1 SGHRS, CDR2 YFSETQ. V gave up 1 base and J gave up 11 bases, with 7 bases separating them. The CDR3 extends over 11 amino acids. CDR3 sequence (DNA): TGCGCCAGCAGCTTGATGGAGCAGCAGTTCTTC. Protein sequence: CASSLMEQQFF.

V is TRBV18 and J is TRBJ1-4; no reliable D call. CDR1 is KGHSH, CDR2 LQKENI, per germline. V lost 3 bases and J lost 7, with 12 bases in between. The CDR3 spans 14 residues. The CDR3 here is CASSPSGRGEKLFF. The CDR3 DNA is TGTGCCAGCTCACCTTCGGGTCGGGGTGAAAAACTGTTTTTT. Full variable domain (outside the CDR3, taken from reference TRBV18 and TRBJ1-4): NAGVMQNPRHLVRRRGQEARLRCSPMKGHSHVYWYRQLPEEGLKFMVYLQKENIIDESGMPKERFSAEFPKEGPSILRIQQVVRGDSAAYFCASSPSGRGEKLFFGSGTQLSVL.

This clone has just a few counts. The CDR3 DNA follows: TGTGCCAGCAGCTTAGGGCCCCGGACAGGGAACTACGAGCAGTACTTC. It encodes CASSLGPRTGNYEQYF. V and J are TRBV7-7 and TRBJ2-7, with 8 bases aligning to TRBD1. Germline V gene data show CDR1 as SSHAT and CDR2 as FNYEAQ (reference sequence). This CDR3 has 16 residues. Germline trimming cut 1 base from V and 3 bases from J; bases unmatched to any gene: 8.

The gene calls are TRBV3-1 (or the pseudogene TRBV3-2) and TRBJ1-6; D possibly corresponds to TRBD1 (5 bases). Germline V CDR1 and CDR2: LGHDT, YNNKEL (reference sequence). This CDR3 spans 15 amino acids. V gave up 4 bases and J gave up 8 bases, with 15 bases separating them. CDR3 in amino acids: CASSPGGVTDSPLHF. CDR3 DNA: TGTGCCAGCAGCCCTGGGGGGGTTACGGATTCACCCCTCCACTTT.

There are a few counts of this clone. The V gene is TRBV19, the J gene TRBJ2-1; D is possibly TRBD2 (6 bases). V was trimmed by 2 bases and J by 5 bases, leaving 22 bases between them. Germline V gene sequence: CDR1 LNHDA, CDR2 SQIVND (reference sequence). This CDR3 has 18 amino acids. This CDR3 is CASSIRIGGTPSHNEQFF. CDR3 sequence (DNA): TGTGCCAGTAGTATAAGAATTGGAGGGACCCCGAGTCACAATGAGCAGTTCTTC.

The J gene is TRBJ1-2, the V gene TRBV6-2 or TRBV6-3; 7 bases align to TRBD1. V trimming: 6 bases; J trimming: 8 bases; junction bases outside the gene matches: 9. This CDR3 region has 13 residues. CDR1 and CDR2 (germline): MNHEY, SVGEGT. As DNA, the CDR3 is TGTGCCAGCAGCTGGGGACAGAGAGAGGGCTACACCTTC. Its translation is CASSWGQREGYTF.

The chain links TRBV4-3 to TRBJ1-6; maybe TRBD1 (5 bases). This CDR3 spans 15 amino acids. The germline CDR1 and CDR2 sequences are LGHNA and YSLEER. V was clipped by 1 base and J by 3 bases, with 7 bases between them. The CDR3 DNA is TGCGCCAGCAGCCAAGTGGGGGGCTATAATTCACCCCTCCACTTT. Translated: CASSQVGGYNSPLHF.

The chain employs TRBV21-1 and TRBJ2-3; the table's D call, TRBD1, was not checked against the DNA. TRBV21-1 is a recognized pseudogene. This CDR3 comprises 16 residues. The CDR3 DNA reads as TGTGCCAGCAGCAAAGTAGGGACAGGGGACGCAGATACGCAGTATTTT. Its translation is CASSKVGTGDADTQYF.

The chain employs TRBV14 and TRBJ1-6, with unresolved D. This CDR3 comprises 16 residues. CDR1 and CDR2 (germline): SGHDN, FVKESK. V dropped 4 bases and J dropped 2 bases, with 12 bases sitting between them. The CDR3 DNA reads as TGTGCCAGCAGCCCGGGAGCCTCCCCCTATAATTCACCCCTCCACTTT. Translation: CASSPGASPYNSPLHF.

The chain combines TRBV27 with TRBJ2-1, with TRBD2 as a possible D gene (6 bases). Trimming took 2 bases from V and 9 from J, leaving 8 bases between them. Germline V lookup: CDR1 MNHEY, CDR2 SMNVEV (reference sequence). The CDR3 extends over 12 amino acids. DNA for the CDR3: TGTGCCAGCAGTTTAGTGCGGGGTGAGCAGTTCTTC. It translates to CASSLVRGEQFF.

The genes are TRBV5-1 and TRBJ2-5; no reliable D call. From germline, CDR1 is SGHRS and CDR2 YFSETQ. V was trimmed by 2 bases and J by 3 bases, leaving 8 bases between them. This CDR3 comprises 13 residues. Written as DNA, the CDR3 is TGCGCCAGCAGCTTCCCCGCGGAAGAGACCCAGTACTTC. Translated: CASSFPAEETQYF. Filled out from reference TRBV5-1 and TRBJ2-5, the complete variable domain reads KAGVTQTPRYLIKTRGQQVTLSCSPISGHRSVSWYQQTPGQGLQFLFEYFSETQRNKGNFPGRFSGRQFSNSRSEMNVSTLELGDSALYLCASSFPAEETQYFGPGTRLLVL.

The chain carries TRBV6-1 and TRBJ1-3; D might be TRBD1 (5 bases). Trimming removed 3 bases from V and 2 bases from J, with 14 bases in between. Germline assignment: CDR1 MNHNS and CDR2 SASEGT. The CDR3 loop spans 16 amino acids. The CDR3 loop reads CASSEISRTPGNTIYF. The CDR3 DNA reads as TGTGCCAGCAGTGAGATTTCTCGGACACCTGGAAACACCATATATTTT.

The CDR3 loop is CATSLAGGNEQFF. The CDR3 region has the DNA TGTGCCACCAGTCTAGCGGGGGGTAATGAGCAGTTCTTC. The chain uses TRBV24-1 and TRBJ2-1, with TRBD2 matching over 11 bases. The V and J ends lost 6 bases and 7 bases, in that order; junction bases with no gene match: 1. The CDR3 sequence is 13 residues long. CDR1 is KGHDR, CDR2 SFDVKD, per germline.

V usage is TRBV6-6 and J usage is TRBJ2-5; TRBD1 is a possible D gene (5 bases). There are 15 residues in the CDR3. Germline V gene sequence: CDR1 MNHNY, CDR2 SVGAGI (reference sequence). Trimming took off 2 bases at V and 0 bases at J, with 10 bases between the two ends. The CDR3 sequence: CASSYPNRHQETQYF. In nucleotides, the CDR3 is TGTGCCAGCAGTTACCCGAACAGGCACCAAGAGACCCAGTACTTC.

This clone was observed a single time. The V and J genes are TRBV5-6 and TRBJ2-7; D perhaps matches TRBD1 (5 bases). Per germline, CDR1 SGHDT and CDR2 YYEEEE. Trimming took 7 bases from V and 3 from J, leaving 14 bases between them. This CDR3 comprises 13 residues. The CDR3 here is CASSRGRNYEQYF. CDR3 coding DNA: TGTGCCAGCTCTAGGGGTAGGAACTACGAGCAGTACTTC. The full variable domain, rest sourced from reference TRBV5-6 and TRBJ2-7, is DAGVTQSPTHLIKTRGQQVTLRCSPKSGHDTVSWYQQALGQGPQFIFQYYEEEERQRGNFPDRFSGHQFPNYSSELNVNALLLGDSALYLCASSRGRNYEQYFGPGTRLTVT.